The TCR beta chain described here comes from a study of OX40 agonist ivuxolimab in advanced cancers. With respect to the entire study: The costimulatory receptor OX40 (CD134) was targeted by ivuxolimab, a fully human IgG2 agonistic monoclonal antibody. The dose-escalation cohort was 82.7% male with a mean age of about 54 years, ranging from roughly 20 to 80. The paper describes the monotherapy dose-escalation part (N of about 47 patients) of the phase I trial of ivuxolimab. The point of sequencing TCRbeta in the periphery was to test whether ivuxolimab changed TCR sequence diversity and drove clonal T-cell expansion. Of the approximately 50 dose-escalation patients, hepatocellular carcinoma was present in some 19, melanoma in some 15, renal cell carcinoma in 9 and head and neck cancer in 9. Partial responses were achieved by three dose-escalation patients, of whom one had hepatocellular carcinoma and two had cutaneous melanoma. Prior anti-PD-1, anti-PD-L1 or anti-CTLA-4 therapy was permitted, and checkpoint inhibitors had been received by less than 45% of dose-escalation patients. Intravenous ivuxolimab was administered to patients every 2 weeks at six dose levels: 0.01, 0.1, 0.3, 1.5, 3 and 10 mg/kg. Points the paper makes about the study in general: Clonal expansion of both CD4+ and CD8+ blood T cells was observed from baseline to week 6 at doses 0.1 to 3.0 mg/kg. In the 0.1-3.0 mg/kg groups, partial responders had among the lowest normalized peripheral clonal expansion, particularly in CD8+ T cells. The antigen specificity of the clonally expanded peripheral T cells was not determined. Low levels of normalized T-cell clonal expansion were also seen in some patients who did not respond. After ivuxolimab, expanded clones were on average more numerous among CD8+ T cells than among CD4+ T cells.

The CDR3, cysteine through phenylalanine, is 12 amino acids long. Left in the record is the CDR3 DNA by itself, 36 bases read in frame from the first base. V is cut by 5 bases and J by 4 bases, and the space between the germline ends is 8 bases. The germline V gene (reference sequence) specifies GTSNPN as CDR1 and SVGIG as CDR2. Patients with autoimmune disease history or receiving systemic immunosuppression were excluded from the trial. Peripheral blood for TCR sequencing was collected from all dose cohorts at baseline, on cycle 4 day 1, and on cycle 7 day 1. Samples were obtained from an open-label, multicenter, first-in-human phase I dose-escalation trial of ivuxolimab. Adults with locally advanced or metastatic head and neck squamous cell, hepatocellular, melanoma or renal cell carcinoma were enrolled in the trial. Before TCR sequencing, CD4+ T cells and CD8+ T cells from peripheral blood were sorted into separate populations.

On this clone itself: This receptor's antigen is unknown. Per-base quality was not reported, and no clone a single base away is much larger than it.

Genomic DNA was isolated from the sorted cells so that the TCRbeta CDR3 region could be sequenced. The immunoSEQ Assay was used to sequence the TCRbeta CDR3 regions. This immuneACCESS table, as held by TCRdb, lists in-frame sequences with V and J called but not all clones. Of the missing ones, under half trace to an unresolved V gene in checked studies; the others have no known cause. The sample table shows around 70,000 clones, and about 85% are seen once. The ten top clones hold more than 0.45% of the sample. The clonotype originates from an adult with an advanced solid tumor such as melanoma, head and neck, liver or kidney cancer. The V and J segments used are TRBV30 and TRBJ2-2, with no confidently assigned D gene. The source was CD4+ or CD8+ T cells sorted from blood, collected in a trial of the OX40 agonist ivuxolimab. The CDR3 region has the sequence CAWRQRTGELFF. The DNA reads as follows: TGTGCCTGGCGCCAACGCACCGGGGAGCTGTTTTTT. The full variable domain, completed from the reference TRBV30 and TRBJ2-2 proteins outside the CDR3, reads SQTIHQWPATLVQPVGSPLSLECTVEGTSNPNLYWYRQAAGRGLQLLFYSVGIGQISSEVPQNLSASRPQDRQFILSSKKLLLSDSGFYLCAWRQRTGELFFGEGSRLTVL.